The 22 T cell receptor beta chains presented below share a single source sample, sequenced in a study of blood T cell repertoires in COVID-19. Measured with immunoSEQ multiplex PCR; TCRdb has only the in-frame clones, and not every one. The sample carries fewer than 400,000 clones, 90% recorded once. The source material was peripheral blood. Receptors were obtained from a woman aged 25-40 years with COVID-19, enrolled during active disease.

The chain couples TRBV11-2 to TRBJ1-1; a weak D match, TRBD1 (6 bases). Germline loops: CDR1 SGHAT, CDR2 FQNNGV. This CDR3 contains 15 residues. V dropped 0 bases and J dropped 6 bases, with 14 bases sitting between them. The CDR3 reads CASSLDRGASPEAFF. For the CDR3, the DNA is TGTGCCAGCAGCTTAGACCGGGGGGCGTCGCCTGAAGCTTTCTTT.

The CDR3 region has the DNA TGTGCCACCGAGGGCCTACTCACAGATACGCAGTATTTT. Its translation: CATEGLLTDTQYF. The V gene is TRBV24-1, the J gene TRBJ2-3; possibly TRBD2 for D (5 bases). CDR1 is KGHDR and CDR2 is SFDVKD in the germline V gene. There are 13 residues in the CDR3. V lost 9 bases and J lost 2, with 11 bases in between.

The V and J genes are TRBV2 and TRBJ1-1, with D unclear. CDR1 is SNHLY, CDR2 FYNNEI, per germline. Trimming shortened V by 10 bases and J by 1 base, and 13 bases separated the two germline ends. The CDR3 sequence is 13 residues long. The CDR3 DNA reads as TGTGCCATGGAGTCTTACCAGAACACTGAAGCTTTCTTT. Translating gives CAMESYQNTEAFF.

This clone is a singleton in its sample. The V gene is TRBV7-2, the J gene TRBJ2-6; D perhaps matches TRBD2 (6 bases). Trimming stripped 4 bases from V and 2 bases from J, with 15 bases between. CDR1 is SGHTA, CDR2 FQGNSA, per germline. This CDR3 is 17 amino acids long. In DNA form, the CDR3 reads TGTGCCAGCAGCTACCCGTGGGGGAGGACTGGGGCCAACGTCCTGACTTTC. Its translation: CASSYPWGRTGANVLTF.

The chain links TRBV30 to TRBJ1-3; the match to TRBD1 covers 10 bases. There are 15 residues in the CDR3. V shed 3 bases and J 3 bases; nucleotides not matched to a gene: 5. Germline V lookup: CDR1 GTSNPN, CDR2 SVGIG (reference sequence). The CDR3 DNA is TGTGCCTGGAGCCTGACAGGGGGCGGTGGAAACACCATATATTTT. It encodes CAWSLTGGGGNTIYF.

The chain uses TRBV7-7 and TRBJ2-5; D possibly corresponds to TRBD2 (6 bases). Germline assignment: CDR1 SSHAT and CDR2 FNYEAQ (reference sequence). The CDR3 spans 15 residues. Trimming took off 5 bases at V and 4 bases at J, with 17 bases between the two ends. The CDR3 here is CASSQSPLASETQYF. Written as DNA, the CDR3 is TGTGCCAGCAGCCAATCCCCACTAGCCTCAGAGACCCAGTACTTC.

This sequence joins TRBV19 and TRBJ1-1, with 8 positions matching TRBD1. Germline V lookup: CDR1 LNHDA, CDR2 SQIVND (reference sequence). V gave up 7 bases and J gave up 0 bases; unmatched junction bases: 10. The CDR3 spans 16 residues. CDR3 bases: TGTGCCAGTACCCCAGGGGGACAGGTACTGAACACTGAAGCTTTCTTT. Translated, it gives CASTPGGQVLNTEAFF.

The V and J genes are TRBV5-5 and TRBJ2-7; a weak D match, TRBD1 (6 bases). Trimming pared 0 bases from V and 3 bases from J, leaving 13 bases between. The CDR3 contains 15 residues. The germline V gene has CDR1 SGHKS and CDR2 YYEKEE (reference sequence). The CDR3 region is CASSLGQVSYYEQYF. Here the CDR3 DNA reads TGTGCCAGCAGCTTGGGACAGGTTTCCTACTACGAGCAGTACTTC.

The chain joins TRBV30 to TRBJ2-7, with TRBD2 matching 8 bases. Germline loops: CDR1 GTSNPN, CDR2 SVGIG (reference sequence). This CDR3 has 15 residues. The J segment lost 3 bases and the V segment lost 3 bases, leaving 10 bases of the junction unmatched. The CDR3 sequence: CAWREGIAGYYEQYF. The CDR3, as DNA: TGTGCCTGGAGGGAAGGGATAGCGGGATACTACGAGCAGTACTTC. The full variable domain, with the rest looked up from reference TRBV30 and TRBJ2-7, is SQTIHQWPATLVQPVGSPLSLECTVEGTSNPNLYWYRQAAGRGLQLLFYSVGIGQISSEVPQNLSASRPQDRQFILSSKKLLLSDSGFYLCAWREGIAGYYEQYFGPGTRLTVT.

The genes are TRBV2 and TRBJ2-6, with a weak D call TRBD2 (5 bases). Deletions cut 0 bases from V and 0 bases from J, with 9 bases between. CDR3 length: 17 amino acids. Germline CDR1 and CDR2: SNHLY and FYNNEI. The CDR3 protein is CASSEALRGSGANVLTF. In nucleotides, the CDR3 is TGTGCCAGCAGTGAAGCGCTTCGGGGCTCTGGGGCCAACGTCCTGACTTTC.

The chain recombines TRBV7-3 with TRBJ1-4; 10 bases map to TRBD1. J gave up 5 bases and V 5 bases, and 2 bases lay outside the gene matches. This CDR3 has 14 residues. Germline values: CDR1 SGHTA, CDR2 FQGTGA. CDR3 DNA: TGTGCCAGCAGCCCGGGACAGGGGAATGAAAAACTGTTTTTT. Translated, it gives CASSPGQGNEKLFF.

The chain links TRBV7-2 to TRBJ1-1; D is ambiguous. CDR3 length: 15 residues. CDR1 and CDR2 from the germline V gene are SGHTA and FQGNSA. V lost 1 base and J lost 0, with 9 bases in between. CDR3 sequence (DNA): TGTGCCAGCAGCTTAGAGGGAGACATGAACACTGAAGCTTTCTTT. This gives the protein CASSLEGDMNTEAFF.

V is TRBV5-1 and J is TRBJ2-7; 12 bases are a match to TRBD1. This CDR3 has 16 residues. From germline, CDR1 is SGHRS and CDR2 YFSETQ. J gave up 4 bases and V 4 bases, and 9 bases lay outside the gene matches. The CDR3 sequence: CASSHGTGGVWYEQYF. CDR3 DNA sequence: TGCGCCAGCAGCCACGGGACAGGGGGCGTTTGGTACGAGCAGTACTTC.

The chain carries TRBV10-3 and TRBJ2-1; D unclear. Germline-derived CDR1 and CDR2 are ENHRY and SYGVKD. Trimming took 0 bases from V and 5 from J, leaving 8 bases between them. The CDR3 extends over 14 amino acids. The CDR3 here is CAISESSKDNEQFF. CDR3 in DNA: TGTGCCATCAGTGAGTCGTCTAAAGACAATGAGCAGTTCTTC.

This chain links TRBV30 with TRBJ1-6; 9 nucleotides line up with TRBD1. With V trimmed by 5 bases and J by 8 bases, 4 bases remained unmatched. This CDR3 is 13 amino acids long. Germline V gene sequence: CDR1 GTSNPN, CDR2 SVGIG (reference sequence). The CDR3: CAWVRDRDSPLHF. Here the CDR3 DNA reads TGTGCCTGGGTCCGGGACAGGGATTCACCCCTCCACTTT. The full variable domain, rest sourced from reference TRBV30 and TRBJ1-6, is SQTIHQWPATLVQPVGSPLSLECTVEGTSNPNLYWYRQAAGRGLQLLFYSVGIGQISSEVPQNLSASRPQDRQFILSSKKLLLSDSGFYLCAWVRDRDSPLHFGNGTRLTVT.

The V gene is TRBV6-5, the J gene TRBJ2-7; a possible D gene is TRBD1 (5 bases). The CDR3 contains 16 residues. V was trimmed by 0 bases and J by 1 base, leaving 13 bases between them. Germline CDR1 is MNHEY and CDR2 is SVGAGI. CDR3 in DNA: TGTGCCAGCAGTTACTCGTTTCCAACAGGATCCTACGAGCAGTACTTC. This encodes CASSYSFPTGSYEQYF.

The gene calls are TRBV2 and TRBJ1-6; 8 bases are shared with TRBD1. This CDR3 contains 14 residues. CDR1 is SNHLY and CDR2 is FYNNEI in the germline V gene. The ends lost 7 bases at V and 7 bases at J; junction bases unmatched: 6. The CDR3 bases are TGTGCCAGCATCAAACAGGGGGGGAATTCACCCCTCCACTTT. It codes for CASIKQGGNSPLHF.

Comments on this clone: The identical CDR3 is also encoded by other nucleotide sequences in the sample. This chain joins TRBV5-1 and TRBJ2-7; D is unresolved. V dropped 1 base and J dropped 0 bases, with 2 bases sitting between them. CDR3 length: 12 residues. Germline loops: CDR1 SGHRS, CDR2 YFSETQ. The CDR3 sequence is CASSLYSYEQYF. DNA for the CDR3: TGCGCCAGCAGCTTGTACTCCTACGAGCAGTACTTC.

The rearrangement joins TRBV28 to TRBJ1-2, with 8 positions matching TRBD1. This CDR3 contains 17 residues. CDR1 is MDHEN and CDR2 is SYDVKM in the germline V gene. Losses at the gene ends were 5 bases for V and 4 bases for J; bases not matched to a gene: 15. The CDR3 is CASSPRQGLRTVYGYTF. CDR3 DNA sequence: TGTGCCAGCAGTCCAAGACAGGGGTTGAGGACGGTCTATGGCTACACCTTC.

The chain recombines TRBV5-1 with TRBJ2-1, with D unclear. V gave up 2 bases and J gave up 4 bases, with 7 bases separating them. The CDR3 consists of 13 residues. Per the germline V gene, CDR1 is SGHRS and CDR2 is YFSETQ. In DNA form, the CDR3 reads TGCGCCAGCAGCTTAGACTCTTACAATGAGCAGTTCTTC. It translates to CASSLDSYNEQFF.

V gene TRBV5-1 combines with J gene TRBJ2-7, with D possibly matching TRBD1 (6 bases). The V end lost 0 bases, the J end lost 0 bases, and 10 bases lay between the germline ends. Looked up from germline, CDR1 is SGHRS and CDR2 is YFSETQ. The length of the CDR3 is 15 residues. CDR3 region: CASSLAGTPSYEQYF. The CDR3 region has the DNA TGCGCCAGCAGCTTGGCCGGGACACCCTCCTACGAGCAGTACTTC.

The CDR3 DNA follows: TGCGCCAGCAGTCAAATCTCAAGAAACCAGGGGGCGATTTCCACCGGGGAGCTGTTTTTT. Amino acid sequence: CASSQISRNQGAISTGELFF. The V call is TRBV23-1, the J call TRBJ2-2; 8 bases map to TRBD1. TRBV23-1 is classed as an ORF, of uncertain function. After removal of 2 bases from V and 4 bases from J, the junction contained 18 bases not matched to a gene. The CDR3 loop spans 20 amino acids.